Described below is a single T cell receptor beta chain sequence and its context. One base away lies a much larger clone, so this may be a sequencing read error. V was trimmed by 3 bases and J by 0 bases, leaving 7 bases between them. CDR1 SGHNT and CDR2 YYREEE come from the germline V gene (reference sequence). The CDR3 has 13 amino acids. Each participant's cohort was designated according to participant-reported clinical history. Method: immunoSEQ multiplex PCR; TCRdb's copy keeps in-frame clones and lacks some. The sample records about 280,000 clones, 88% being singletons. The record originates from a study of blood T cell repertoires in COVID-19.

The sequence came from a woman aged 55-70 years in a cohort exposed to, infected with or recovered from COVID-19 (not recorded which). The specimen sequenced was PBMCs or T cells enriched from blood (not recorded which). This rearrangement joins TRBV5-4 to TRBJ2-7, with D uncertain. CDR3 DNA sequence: TGTGCCAGCAGCTCCGAGAGCTCCTACGAGCAGTACTTC. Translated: CASSSESSYEQYF.